This T cell receptor (beta chain) was obtained from a study of cytomegalovirus exposure and HLA in healthy donors. The PCR used 60 Vbeta and 13 Jbeta primers. Libraries were prepared by immunoSEQ multiplex PCR; TCRdb keeps only in-frame clonotypes and omits some of them. The sample has more than 110,000 clones, 70% to 85% seen once; the top ten hold 1.2% to 1.5%. The germline V gene encodes CDR1 SGHDN and CDR2 FVKESK. This CDR3 region has 17 residues. In this sample, this clone turned up once. An end of the junction differs from the germline gene, which may be a read error. This chain joins TRBV14 and TRBJ2-1; TRBD2 matches at 12 bases. The clonotype originates from a man aged 25 to 40 in good health and CMV-seropositive. The sample comprised PBMCs. CDR3: CASSQALLAGGYSEQFF. The CDR3 nucleotides are TGTGCCAGCAGCCAAGCTTTACTAGCGGGAGGATACAGTGAGCAGTTCTTC.